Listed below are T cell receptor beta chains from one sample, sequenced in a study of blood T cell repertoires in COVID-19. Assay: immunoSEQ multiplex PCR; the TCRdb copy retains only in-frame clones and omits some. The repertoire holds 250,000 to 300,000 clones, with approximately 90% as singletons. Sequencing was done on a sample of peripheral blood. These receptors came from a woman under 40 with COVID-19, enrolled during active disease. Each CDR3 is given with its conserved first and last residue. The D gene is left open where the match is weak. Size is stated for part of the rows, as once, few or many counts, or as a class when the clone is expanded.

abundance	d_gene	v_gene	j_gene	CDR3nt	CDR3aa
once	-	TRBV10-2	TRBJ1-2	TGCGCCAGCAGTGGGTTTGAGGAGCCCTATGGCTACACCTTC	CASSGFEEPYGYTF
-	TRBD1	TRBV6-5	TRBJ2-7	TGTGCCAGCAGCCGCGACGGACAGGGGACCTACGAGCAGTACTTC	CASSRDGQGTYEQYF
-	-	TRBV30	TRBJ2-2	TGTGCCTGGAGTAGAGGACTACCCGGGGAGCTGTTTTTT	CAWSRGLPGELFF
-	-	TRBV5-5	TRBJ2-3	TGTGCCAGCAGCTTGGGGTTAGCGTCACTAGGAGATACGCAGTATTTT	CASSLGLASLGDTQYF
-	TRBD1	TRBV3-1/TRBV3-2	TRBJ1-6	TGTGCCAGCAGGGATACAGGGGGTTCCTATAATTCACCCCTCCACTTT	CASRDTGGSYNSPLHF
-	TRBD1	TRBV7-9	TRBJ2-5	TGTGCCAGCAGCCTCCAAGGACAGGGTTACGAGACCCAGTACTTC	CASSLQGQGYETQYF
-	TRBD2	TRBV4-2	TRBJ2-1	TGTGCCAGCAGCCCCCGGACTAGCTTATACAATGAGCAGTTCTTC	CASSPRTSLYNEQFF
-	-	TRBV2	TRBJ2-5	TGTGCCAGCAGTGAAGTAGGGGCTAGCGAACAAGAGACCCAGTACTTC	CASSEVGASEQETQYF
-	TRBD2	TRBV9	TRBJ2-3	TGTGCCAGCAGCGAGGGACTAGCGGGAGCTGCAGATACGCAGTATTTT	CASSEGLAGAADTQYF
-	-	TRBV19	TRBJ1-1	TGTGCCAGTAGTATAAGGGGCGCGGGAACTGAAGCTTTCTTT	CASSIRGAGTEAFF
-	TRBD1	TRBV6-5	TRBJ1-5	TGTGCCAGCAGTATTGGACAGGACAATCAGCCCCAGCATTTT	CASSIGQDNQPQHF
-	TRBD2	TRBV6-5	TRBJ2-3	TGTGCCAGCAGCGGGAGGGAGACAGATACGCAGTATTTT	CASSGRETDTQYF
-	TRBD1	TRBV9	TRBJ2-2	TGTGCCAGCAGCATGACGACAGGGGGCCGGGGCACCGGGGAGCTGTTTTTT	CASSMTTGGRGTGELFF
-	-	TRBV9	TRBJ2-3	TGTGCCAGCAGCGTTAGTGGCGGAAACACAGATACGCAGTATTTT	CASSVSGGNTDTQYF
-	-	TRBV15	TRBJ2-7	TGTGCCACCAGCACCGCAGGGCACGAGCAGTACTTC	CATSTAGHEQYF
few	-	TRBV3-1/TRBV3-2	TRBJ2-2	TGTGCCAGCAGCCAAGTAACGTCGGCCGGGGAGCTGTTTTTT	CASSQVTSAGELFF
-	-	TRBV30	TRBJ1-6	TGTGCAGCGGGGGTACTCTATAATTCACCCCTCCACTTT	CAAGVLYNSPLHF
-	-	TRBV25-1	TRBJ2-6	TGTGCCAGCAGTGAATTCGTGAGCTCTGGGGCCAACGTCCTGACTTTC	CASSEFVSSGANVLTF
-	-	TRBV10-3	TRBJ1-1	TGTGCCATCAGTGACCGGGGGGTGGACACTGAAGCTTTCTTT	CAISDRGVDTEAFF
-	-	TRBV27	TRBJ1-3	TGTGCCAGCAGTCTGGGGGGGGCTGGAAACACCATATATTTT	CASSLGGAGNTIYF
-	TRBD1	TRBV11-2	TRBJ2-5	TGTGCCAGCAGCTTAGCTTCCAGGGGGTACCGTTCTCAAGAGACCCAGTACTTC	CASSLASRGYRSQETQYF
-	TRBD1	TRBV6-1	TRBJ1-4	TGTGCCAGCAGTGAAAGGGGGACAGGGGGTAATGAAAAACTGTTTTTT	CASSERGTGGNEKLFF
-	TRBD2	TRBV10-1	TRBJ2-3	TGCGCCAGCAGTGGAGGACTAGCGGGTATCACAGATACGCAGTATTTT	CASSGGLAGITDTQYF
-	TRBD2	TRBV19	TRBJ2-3	TGTGCCAGTAGTACTAGCGGGACTAGCACAGATACGCAGTATTTT	CASSTSGTSTDTQYF
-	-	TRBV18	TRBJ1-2	TGTGCCAGCTCACCACCGGAACAAACGGGCTATGGCTACACCTTC	CASSPPEQTGYGYTF
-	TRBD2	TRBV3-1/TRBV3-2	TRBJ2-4	TGTGCCAGCAGCGATCCGGGGGGGCTGGGAATTCAGTACTTC	CASSDPGGLGIQYF
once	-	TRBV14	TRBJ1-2	TGTGCCAGCAGCCGGTACCTACCGGCGGACTATGGCTACACCTTC	CASSRYLPADYGYTF
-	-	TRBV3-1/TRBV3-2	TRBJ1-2	TGTGCCAGCAGCCAAGATTGGGGGCTTGGCTACACCTTC	CASSQDWGLGYTF
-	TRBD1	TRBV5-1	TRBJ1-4	TGCGCCAGCAGCCCAGGGGGCACTAATGAAAAACTGTTTTTT	CASSPGGTNEKLFF
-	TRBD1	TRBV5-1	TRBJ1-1	TGCGCCAGCAGGGACAGGGGGTACAACACTGAAGCTTTCTTT	CASRDRGYNTEAFF
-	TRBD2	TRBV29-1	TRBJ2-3	TGCAGCGTTGTGGGTAGCGGGAGAGCAGATACGCAGTATTTT	CSVVGSGRADTQYF
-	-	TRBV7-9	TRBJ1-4	TGTGCCAGCACGAAGGGGGATGAAAAACTGTTTTTT	CASTKGDEKLFF
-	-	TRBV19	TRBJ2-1	TGTGCCAGTAGTCGAACAGCGGTGAGCTCCTACAATGAGCAGTTCTTC	CASSRTAVSSYNEQFF
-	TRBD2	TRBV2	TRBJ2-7	TGTGCCAGCCGCCAGCGGGAGGCCTCCTACGAGCAGTACTTC	CASRQREASYEQYF
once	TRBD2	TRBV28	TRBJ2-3	TGTGCCAGCAGTCTGGGACTAGGAACAGATACGCAGTATTTT	CASSLGLGTDTQYF
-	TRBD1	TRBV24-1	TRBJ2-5	TGTGCCACCAGTGTCAAGACAGGGTCGGGAGAGACCCAGTACTTC	CATSVKTGSGETQYF
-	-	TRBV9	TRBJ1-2	TGTGCCAGCAGCCCAAATAACTATGGCTACACCTTC	CASSPNNYGYTF
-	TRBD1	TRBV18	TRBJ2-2	TGTGCCAGCTCACCTGGACAGGGGGACACCGGGGAGCTGTTTTTT	CASSPGQGDTGELFF
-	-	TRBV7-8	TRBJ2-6	TGTGCCAGCAGCCTAAACAGGGGGGGAGTCTCTGGGGCCAACGTCCTGACTTTC	CASSLNRGGVSGANVLTF
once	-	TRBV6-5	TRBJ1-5	TGTGCCAGCAGTTACTTGTCCTACCACGATCAGCCCCAGCATTTT	CASSYLSYHDQPQHF
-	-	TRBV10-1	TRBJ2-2	TGCGCCAGCAGTGAGTCCGAGGTTGGGGAGCTGTTTTTT	CASSESEVGELFF
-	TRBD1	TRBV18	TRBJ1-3	TGTGCCAGCTCACCACCAGGAGGGACAGGGGGCAACACCATATATTTT	CASSPPGGTGGNTIYF
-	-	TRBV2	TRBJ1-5	TGTGCCAGCAGTGATCGGCAGGGTGGGAATCAGCCCCAGCATTTT	CASSDRQGGNQPQHF
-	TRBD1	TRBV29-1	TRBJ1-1	TGCAGCGTGAAGGACAGGGCGAACACTGAAGCTTTCTTT	CSVKDRANTEAFF
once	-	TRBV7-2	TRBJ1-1	TGTGCCAGCAGCTTAAAGGGTGGGGGGACTGAAGCTTTCTTT	CASSLKGGGTEAFF
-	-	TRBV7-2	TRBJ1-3	TGTGCCAGCAGCCCGGTGCCCCGGAACACCATATATTTT	CASSPVPRNTIYF
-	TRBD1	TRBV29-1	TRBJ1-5	TGCAGCGTTGCCGGGACAGGAGTGAATCAGCCCCAGCATTTT	CSVAGTGVNQPQHF
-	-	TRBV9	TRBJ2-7	TGTGCCAGCAGCGCGTACACAGTATCCTACGAGCAGTACTTC	CASSAYTVSYEQYF
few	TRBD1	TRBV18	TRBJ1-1	TGTGCCAGCTCACCTTCCGGGACAGCTAACACTGAAGCTTTCTTT	CASSPSGTANTEAFF
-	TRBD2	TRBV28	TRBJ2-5	TGTGCCAGCAGCATTGAGGGACTAGCGGGGGGACGAAGGTTGTCCCAGTACTTC	CASSIEGLAGGRRLSQYF
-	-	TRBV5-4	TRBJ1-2	TGTGCCAGCAGCTTCGCCTTACAGGGCAACTATGGCTACACCTTC	CASSFALQGNYGYTF